In this sample, the clone carrying this T cell receptor beta chain turned up a few times. The antigen remains undetermined. These data come from a study of cytomegalovirus exposure and HLA in healthy donors. Broader study findings: Several of the most significant clusters appeared linked to common viral pathogens, based on a later analysis.

V was shortened by 1 base and J by 3 bases, with 7 bases between the two germline ends. The germline CDR1 and CDR2 sequences are SGHDN and FVKESK. The CDR3 contains 13 residues. Both 60 Vbeta primers and 13 Jbeta primers went into the PCR. The method was immunoSEQ multiplex PCR; TCRdb's version includes in-frame clones alone and lacks a portion of them. The sample records 150,000 to 200,000 clones, around four fifths being singletons. This receptor was taken from a man between 18 and 29 years old in good health and CMV-seropositive. The specimen sequenced was PBMCs. The chain is built from TRBV14 and TRBJ2-7; no clear D. The CDR3 is CASSQANYYEQYF. The CDR3 coding sequence is TGTGCCAGCAGCCAAGCAAACTACTACGAGCAGTACTTC.